Listed below are T cell receptor beta chains from one sample, sequenced in a study of cytomegalovirus exposure and HLA in healthy donors. The protocol was immunoSEQ multiplex PCR, while the TCRdb copy is restricted to in-frame clones and leaves out a portion. The data show 150,000 to 200,000 clones, around 88% seen once. The specimen was PBMCs. The receptors derive from a man aged 35 to 55 in good health and CMV-seropositive. The CDR3 runs from the conserved cysteine through the conserved F or W. A D gene is named only where the DNA matches it firmly. Rows give clone size only sometimes, using once, few, many, or a class for an expanded clone.

J gene | clone size | V gene | D gene | CDR3 protein | CDR3 DNA
TRBJ2-7 | NA | TRBV7-2 | TRBD2 | CASSLARGRGYEQYF | TGTGCCAGCAGCTTAGCGCGCGGGAGAGGCTACGAGCAGTACTTC
TRBJ2-3 | NA | TRBV5-4 | TRBD2 | CASSLVGRARGADTQYF | TGTGCCAGCAGCTTGGTCGGGAGGGCCCGGGGGGCAGATACGCAGTATTTT
TRBJ2-1 | NA | TRBV7-6 | TRBD2 | CASSRTSGFGEQFF | TGTGCCAGCAGCAGGACTAGCGGGTTTGGGGAGCAGTTCTTC
TRBJ2-3 | NA | TRBV7-2 | NA | CASSRVPDTQYF | TGTGCCAGCAGTCGGGTTCCAGATACGCAGTATTTT
TRBJ2-7 | NA | TRBV5-4 | NA | CASSNLGQQYEQYF | TGTGCCAGCAGCAATCTCGGACAGCAATACGAGCAGTACTTC
TRBJ2-1 | NA | TRBV19 | NA | CASSITGRPYNEQFF | TGTGCCAGTAGTATCACGGGGAGGCCCTACAATGAGCAGTTCTTC
TRBJ2-7 | NA | TRBV19 | NA | CASSIGPSEKIYEQYF | TGTGCCAGTAGTATTGGCCCTAGCGAGAAAATTTACGAGCAGTACTTC
TRBJ2-7 | NA | TRBV11-2 | NA | CASSLFILEREQYF | TGTGCCAGCAGCTTGTTTATCCTGGAGCGCGAGCAGTACTTC
TRBJ1-1 | NA | TRBV2 | TRBD1 | CASTNRGSTEAFF | TGTGCCAGCACAAACAGGGGTAGCACTGAAGCTTTCTTT
TRBJ1-5 | NA | TRBV2 | NA | CASSEAYSYSNQPQHF | TGTGCCAGCAGTGAAGCTTACTCATATAGCAATCAGCCCCAGCATTTT
TRBJ1-5 | NA | TRBV29-1 | TRBD1 | CSVEEVSGQGVKPQHF | TGCAGCGTTGAAGAAGTCTCGGGACAGGGAGTGAAGCCCCAGCATTTT
TRBJ2-7 | once | TRBV6-5 | NA | CASSYIGGAVGEQYF | TGTGCCAGCAGCTACATCGGTGGGGCTGTCGGCGAGCAGTACTTC
TRBJ1-6 | NA | TRBV28 | TRBD1 | CASSWGQRNSPLHF | TGTGCCAGCAGTTGGGGACAGAGGAATTCACCCCTCCACTTT
TRBJ1-3 | NA | TRBV7-2 | NA | CASSLGGGLGNTIYF | TGTGCCAGCAGCTTAGGTGGAGGGCTGGGAAACACCATATATTTT
TRBJ1-4 | NA | TRBV19 | TRBD1 | CASSVRGALNEKLFF | TGTGCCAGTAGTGTCAGGGGGGCCCTTAATGAAAAACTGTTTTTT
TRBJ2-1 | NA | TRBV5-1 | NA | CASSFNNEQFF | TGCGCCAGCAGCTTTAACAATGAGCAGTTCTTC
TRBJ1-2 | NA | TRBV5-1 | NA | CASSPRIGGGNYGYTF | TGCGCCAGCAGCCCTCGGATCGGGGGTGGCAACTATGGCTACACCTTC
TRBJ2-1 | NA | TRBV18 | TRBD2 | CASSPGLAGDNNEQFF | TGTGCCAGCTCACCGGGCCTAGCGGGAGATAACAATGAGCAGTTCTTC
TRBJ1-2 | NA | TRBV7-9 | NA | CASSLAGASGYTF | TGTGCCAGCAGCTTAGCGGGGGCGAGTGGCTACACCTTC
TRBJ1-4 | few | TRBV18 | TRBD1 | CASSPTGGTNEKLFF | TGTGCCAGCTCACCGACAGGGGGAACTAATGAAAAACTGTTTTTT
TRBJ2-1 | NA | TRBV6-5 | NA | CASSYGESDEQFF | TGTGCCAGCAGTTACGGGGAGTCGGATGAGCAGTTCTTC
TRBJ1-1 | NA | TRBV6-6 | NA | CASSYSQKNMNTEAFF | TGTGCCAGCAGTTACTCACAGAAGAACATGAACACTGAAGCTTTCTTT
TRBJ2-1 | NA | TRBV28 | NA | CASSSPGLAALVDEQFF | TGTGCCAGCAGTTCTCCGGGGTTAGCCGCTCTTGTTGATGAGCAGTTCTTC
TRBJ2-1 | few | TRBV7-2 | NA | CASSPQPLGGGEQFF | TGTGCCAGCAGCCCACAACCCCTAGGGGGTGGTGAGCAGTTCTTC
TRBJ1-4 | NA | TRBV9 | NA | CASSVASGEVEKLFF | TGTGCCAGCAGCGTAGCCAGCGGAGAGGTGGAAAAACTGTTTTTT
TRBJ2-3 | NA | TRBV5-1 | TRBD1 | CASGTGGLTDTQYF | TGCGCCAGCGGGACAGGGGGTTTGACAGATACGCAGTATTTT
TRBJ1-1 | once | TRBV4-1 | NA | CASSPSGTGEAFF | TGCGCCAGCAGCCCTTCGGGGACTGGTGAAGCTTTCTTT
TRBJ2-5 | NA | TRBV7-2 | TRBD1 | CASSSDRGAETQYF | TGTGCCAGCAGCTCCGACAGGGGCGCAGAGACCCAGTACTTC
TRBJ2-7 | NA | TRBV7-2 | TRBD1 | CASSIAGTGVSYEQYF | TGTGCCAGCAGCATTGCCGGGACAGGGGTATCCTACGAGCAGTACTTC
TRBJ1-2 | few | TRBV15 | TRBD1 | CATSRDRGTGAYGYTF | TGTGCCACCAGCAGAGATCGCGGGACAGGGGCCTATGGCTACACCTTC
TRBJ1-1 | few | TRBV6-5 | TRBD1 | CASSEGQVTEAFF | TGCGCCAGCAGTGAGGGACAGGTCACTGAAGCTTTCTTT
TRBJ2-2 | NA | TRBV9 | NA | CASRISVGTGELFF | TGTGCCAGCAGAATTTCGGTTGGCACCGGGGAGCTGTTTTTT
TRBJ2-7 | NA | TRBV5-4 | TRBD1 | CASSPSDRVSYEQYF | TGTGCCAGCAGCCCCTCGGACAGGGTCTCCTACGAGCAGTACTTC
TRBJ1-1 | NA | TRBV30 | TRBD1 | CAWSSGTGGTEAFF | TGTGCCTGGAGTTCCGGGACAGGGGGCACTGAAGCTTTCTTT
TRBJ2-1 | NA | TRBV2 | NA | CASRKELDPEQFF | TGTGCCAGCAGAAAGGAACTAGACCCTGAGCAGTTCTTC
TRBJ1-5 | NA | TRBV28 | NA | CASSYTGWGNQPQHF | TGTGCCAGCAGTTATACAGGGTGGGGCAATCAGCCCCAGCATTTT
TRBJ1-1 | few | TRBV19 | NA | CASSPDSLGTEAFF | TGTGCCAGTAGTCCGGACAGCCTGGGCACTGAAGCTTTCTTT
TRBJ2-5 | NA | TRBV28 | NA | CASSFPGQGFLETQYF | NA
TRBJ2-5 | few | TRBV7-2 | TRBD1 | CASSLVTGGAETQYF | TGTGCCAGCAGCTTAGTGACAGGGGGCGCAGAGACCCAGTACTTC
TRBJ1-5 | NA | TRBV9 | NA | CASSAGNSNQPQHF | TGTGCCAGCAGCGCAGGGAATAGCAATCAGCCCCAGCATTTT
TRBJ2-1 | NA | TRBV4-3 | NA | CASSQDVRHEQFF | TGCGCCAGCAGCCAAGATGTGAGGCATGAGCAGTTCTTC
TRBJ2-1 | NA | TRBV27 | TRBD1 | CASSWEGTGGNEQFF | TGTGCCAGCAGTTGGGAAGGGACAGGGGGAAATGAGCAGTTCTTC
TRBJ1-1 | NA | TRBV6-5 | TRBD1 | CASSAQGAVATEAFF | TGTGCCAGCAGTGCACAGGGGGCGGTCGCCACTGAAGCTTTCTTT